A selection of T cell receptor beta chains follows, all from one sample in a study of CD4 T cell repertoires in COVID-19. Data came from immunoSEQ multiplex PCR; TCRdb stores just in-frame clones and leaves some out. The sample shows 8,000 or so clones, around four fifths of them seen only once. The sequences come from effector memory CD4+ T cells from blood, collected before the COVID-19 pandemic. The receptors derive from a human donor who had COVID-19. Both conserved end residues are part of each CDR3. Fields, in order: V gene, J gene, clone size, D gene, CDR3 protein, CDR3 DNA. D genes are given only for firm matches. Expanded clones are given a class, and other clones once, few, many or no size at all.

V gene: TRBV29-1; J gene: TRBJ2-2; clone size: once; D gene: -; CDR3 protein: CSVLGGSNTGELFF; CDR3 DNA: TGCAGCGTTCTTGGCGGATCGAACACCGGGGAGCTGTTTTTT
V gene: TRBV25-1; J gene: TRBJ1-1; clone size: -; D gene: -; CDR3 protein: CASSQGGVAEAFF; CDR3 DNA: TGTGCCAGCAGTCAGGGAGGGGTGGCTGAAGCTTTCTTT
V gene: TRBV7-2; J gene: TRBJ2-3; clone size: once; D gene: -; CDR3 protein: CASTSPPDTQYF; CDR3 DNA: TGTGCCAGCACTTCCCCCCCTGATACGCAGTATTTT
V gene: TRBV6-1; J gene: TRBJ1-4; clone size: -; D gene: -; CDR3 protein: CASSAFSGDNEKLFF; CDR3 DNA: TGTGCCAGCAGTGCTTTTTCGGGGGATAACGAAAAACTGTTTTTT
V gene: TRBV6-5; J gene: TRBJ1-6; clone size: -; D gene: -; CDR3 protein: CASRAGALDNSPLHF; CDR3 DNA: TGTGCCAGCAGGGCAGGGGCCTTAGATAATTCCCCCCTCCACTTT
V gene: TRBV4-1; J gene: TRBJ2-3; clone size: -; D gene: TRBD2; CDR3 protein: CASSQEGLAGGDTQYF; CDR3 DNA: TGCGCCAGCAGCCAAGAGGGACTAGCGGGAGGCGATACGCAGTATTTT
V gene: TRBV6-1; J gene: TRBJ2-7; clone size: -; D gene: TRBD2; CDR3 protein: CASSESLAGSYEQYF; CDR3 DNA: TGTGCCAGCAGTGAATCCCTAGCGGGGTCCTACGAGCAGTACTTC
V gene: TRBV9; J gene: TRBJ2-2; clone size: -; D gene: TRBD2; CDR3 protein: CASAAGVSNTGELFF; CDR3 DNA: TGTGCCAGCGCCGCGGGAGTATCGAACACCGGGGAGCTGTTTTTT
V gene: TRBV2; J gene: TRBJ1-5; clone size: few; D gene: TRBD1; CDR3 protein: CASSEAPWDRRYF; CDR3 DNA: TGTGCCAGCAGTGAAGCGCCATGGGACAGAAGGTATTTT
V gene: TRBV6-1; J gene: TRBJ1-5; clone size: -; D gene: -; CDR3 protein: CASSVEANQPQHF; CDR3 DNA: TGTGCCAGCAGTGTGGAGGCCAATCAGCCCCAGCATTTT
V gene: TRBV7-2; J gene: TRBJ2-3; clone size: -; D gene: -; CDR3 protein: CASSLATGPDTQYF; CDR3 DNA: TGTGCCAGCAGCTTAGCGACAGGCCCAGATACGCAGTATTTT
V gene: TRBV19; J gene: TRBJ1-2; clone size: -; D gene: TRBD1; CDR3 protein: CASSIGTTGVYGYTF; CDR3 DNA: TGTGCCAGTAGTATCGGTACTACAGGGGTTTATGGCTACACCTTC
V gene: TRBV7-7; J gene: TRBJ1-3; clone size: few; D gene: -; CDR3 protein: CASSRQAGSGNTIYF; CDR3 DNA: TGTGCCAGCAGCCGACAGGCAGGTTCTGGAAACACCATATATTTT
V gene: TRBV5-1; J gene: TRBJ1-2; clone size: -; D gene: TRBD1; CDR3 protein: CASSLAEGTGNGYTF; CDR3 DNA: TGCGCCAGCAGCTTGGCCGAGGGGACAGGGAACGGCTACACCTTC
V gene: TRBV30; J gene: TRBJ2-7; clone size: -; D gene: TRBD2; CDR3 protein: CAWSVRGGTRGEQYF; CDR3 DNA: TGTGCCTGGAGTGTAAGGGGGGGGACTAGAGGCGAGCAGTACTTC
V gene: TRBV6-5; J gene: TRBJ2-5; clone size: -; D gene: TRBD2; CDR3 protein: CASKPSGKGETQYF; CDR3 DNA: TGTGCCAGCAAGCCTAGCGGGAAAGGGGAGACCCAGTACTTC
V gene: TRBV7-2; J gene: TRBJ1-1; clone size: -; D gene: -; CDR3 protein: CASSSQVGITEAFF; CDR3 DNA: TGTGCCAGCAGCTCTCAGGTCGGGATCACTGAAGCTTTCTTT
V gene: TRBV7-8; J gene: TRBJ2-2; clone size: -; D gene: -; CDR3 protein: CASSHGSTGELFF; CDR3 DNA: TGTGCCAGCAGCCACGGGAGCACCGGGGAGCTGTTTTTT
V gene: TRBV10-3; J gene: TRBJ1-2; clone size: once; D gene: TRBD1; CDR3 protein: CAINRGQGYGYTF; CDR3 DNA: TGTGCCATCAACCGAGGACAGGGCTATGGCTACACCTTC
V gene: TRBV6-4; J gene: TRBJ2-2; clone size: -; D gene: TRBD2; CDR3 protein: CASSVLAGEGTGELFF; CDR3 DNA: TGTGCCAGCAGTGTCTTAGCGGGAGAGGGCACCGGGGAGCTGTTTTTT
V gene: TRBV7-8; J gene: TRBJ2-3; clone size: -; D gene: -; CDR3 protein: CASSYRVRGGFADTQYF; CDR3 DNA: TGTGCCAGCAGCTATAGGGTGCGGGGAGGATTTGCAGATACGCAGTATTTT
V gene: TRBV6-1; J gene: TRBJ1-1; clone size: -; D gene: TRBD1; CDR3 protein: CASSEHWAGGTEAFF; CDR3 DNA: TGTGCCAGCAGTGAACATTGGGCAGGGGGCACTGAAGCTTTCTTT
V gene: TRBV4-2; J gene: TRBJ1-2; clone size: -; D gene: -; CDR3 protein: CASSQDLGGNSFYGYTF; CDR3 DNA: TGTGCCAGCAGCCAAGATCTTGGCGGGAACTCATTCTATGGCTACACCTTC
V gene: TRBV15; J gene: TRBJ1-2; clone size: -; D gene: -; CDR3 protein: CATSDYLGANYGYTF; CDR3 DNA: TGTGCCACCAGCGATTACCTCGGAGCTAACTATGGCTACACCTTC
V gene: TRBV27; J gene: TRBJ1-1; clone size: -; D gene: -; CDR3 protein: CASSLAGANTEAFF; CDR3 DNA: TGTGCCAGCAGTTTAGCGGGGGCGAACACTGAAGCTTTCTTT
V gene: TRBV6-1; J gene: TRBJ1-1; clone size: -; D gene: -; CDR3 protein: CASRESGKDEAFF; CDR3 DNA: TGTGCCAGCAGGGAGTCAGGGAAGGATGAAGCTTTCTTT
V gene: TRBV28; J gene: TRBJ1-2; clone size: -; D gene: TRBD1; CDR3 protein: CASGTDPLLNGYTF; CDR3 DNA: TGTGCCAGTGGGACAGACCCCCTTCTGAATGGCTACACCTTC
V gene: TRBV5-4; J gene: TRBJ2-2; clone size: -; D gene: -; CDR3 protein: CASSLSLGGPHTGELFF; CDR3 DNA: TGTGCCAGCAGCTTGTCGTTGGGCGGGCCTCACACCGGGGAGCTGTTTTTT
V gene: TRBV6-1; J gene: TRBJ1-4; clone size: few; D gene: TRBD1; CDR3 protein: CASSVRQGTNEKLFF; CDR3 DNA: TGTGCCAGCAGTGTGAGACAGGGGACTAATGAAAAACTGTTTTTT
V gene: TRBV5-1; J gene: TRBJ2-2; clone size: -; D gene: TRBD2; CDR3 protein: CASSLELAGGPKTGELFF; CDR3 DNA: TGCGCCAGCAGCTTGGAGCTAGCGGGAGGGCCAAAAACCGGGGAGCTGTTTTTT
V gene: TRBV5-4; J gene: TRBJ2-1; clone size: -; D gene: TRBD2; CDR3 protein: CASSPSGGGGYEQFF; CDR3 DNA: TGTGCCAGCAGTCCTAGCGGGGGTGGAGGGTATGAGCAGTTCTTC
V gene: TRBV5-4; J gene: TRBJ2-3; clone size: once; D gene: TRBD2; CDR3 protein: CASSPPSGGSGTDTQYF; CDR3 DNA: TGTGCCAGCAGCCCCCCTAGCGGGGGATCAGGGACAGATACGCAGTATTTT
V gene: TRBV28; J gene: TRBJ1-2; clone size: -; D gene: -; CDR3 protein: CASSPPSGGYGYTF; CDR3 DNA: TGTGCCAGCAGCCCACCCAGTGGAGGCTATGGCTACACCTTC